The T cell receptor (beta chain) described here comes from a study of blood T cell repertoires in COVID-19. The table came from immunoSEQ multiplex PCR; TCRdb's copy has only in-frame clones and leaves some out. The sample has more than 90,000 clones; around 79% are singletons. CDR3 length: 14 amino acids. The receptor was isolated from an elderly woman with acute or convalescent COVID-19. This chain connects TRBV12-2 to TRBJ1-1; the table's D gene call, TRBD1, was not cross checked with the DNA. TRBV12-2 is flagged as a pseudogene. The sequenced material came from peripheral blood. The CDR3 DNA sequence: TGTGCAAGTCGCTTGTTACAGGGCCGAACTGAAGCTTTCTTT. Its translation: CASRLLQGRTEAFF.